The rows below give T cell receptor beta chains drawn from one sample of a study of Siglec-9 on CD8 T cells in melanoma. Here immunoSEQ multiplex PCR was the method, and the copy in TCRdb shows in-frame clones only, minus some. The table shows 30,000 to 45,000 clones, with 84% occurring only once. Sequenced: Siglec-9- CD8+ T cells sorted from blood. The receptors here all came from a human donor in good health. Each CDR3 is given with its conserved first and last residue. A D gene is named only where the DNA matches it firmly. Rows may omit the clone size; those that give it use once, few, many or a size class.

J	V	length	D	size	CDR3
TRBJ1-1	TRBV19	15	NA	NA	CASSDDAFGATEAFF
TRBJ2-2	TRBV5-1	15	TRBD1	NA	CASSPWTGGDRELFF
TRBJ2-2	TRBV6-1	13	NA	NA	CASSEVNTGELFF
TRBJ1-2	TRBV27	14	NA	NA	CASSLRGTNYGYTF
TRBJ1-5	TRBV6-1	12	NA	NA	CASSEGRQPQHF
TRBJ1-1	TRBV7-3	12	NA	few	CASSIAGTEAFF
TRBJ1-4	TRBV7-9	17	NA	NA	CASSLIGGEGINEKLFF
TRBJ2-5	TRBV11-2	12	NA	NA	CASSLGQETQYF
TRBJ2-7	TRBV4-1	15	TRBD2	few	CASSQDPSGAYEQYF
TRBJ2-3	TRBV27	17	TRBD2	NA	CASSLIGLAGSTDTQYF
TRBJ2-7	TRBV9	15	TRBD2	NA	CASSVGGTSAYEQYF
TRBJ2-5	TRBV7-9	14	NA	NA	CASSSPGIQETQYF
TRBJ2-7	TRBV19	16	TRBD2	NA	CASSLGLAGEGYEQYF
TRBJ2-7	TRBV5-6	15	NA	NA	CASSLAGSFFYEQYF
TRBJ1-1	TRBV19	14	NA	few	CASTSGGQGTEAFF
TRBJ2-1	TRBV7-9	18	TRBD2	NA	CASSPREGAGGTYNEQFF
TRBJ2-1	TRBV29-1	13	NA	NA	CSVEPSSYNEQFF
TRBJ2-7	TRBV27	16	TRBD2	NA	CASSPFSGGVPYEQYF
TRBJ2-7	TRBV28	14	TRBD2	NA	CASRLAGENHEQYF
TRBJ2-7	TRBV27	13	TRBD2	NA	CASSLAGASEQYF
TRBJ1-5	TRBV4-1	17	NA	NA	CASSQGGGRMGNQPQHF
TRBJ2-2	TRBV19	14	NA	NA	CASSIGLGVEELFF
TRBJ2-2	TRBV5-1	17	NA	NA	CASSFDFWGENTGELFF
TRBJ1-2	TRBV11-2	13	NA	once	CASSFPAFYGYTF
TRBJ2-5	TRBV5-1	14	NA	NA	CASCQGPFAETQYF
TRBJ2-5	TRBV4-1	15	TRBD1	once	CASSQPGTGPPTQYF
TRBJ2-3	TRBV7-8	15	TRBD1	NA	CASSLTGTGVDTQYF
TRBJ1-4	TRBV7-9	12	NA	NA	CASSSVEEKLFF
TRBJ1-1	TRBV4-1	15	TRBD1	NA	CASSQDGTGFPEAFF
TRBJ1-5	TRBV19	14	NA	NA	CASSPWTRNQPQHF
TRBJ2-1	TRBV5-1	19	TRBD2	medium-sized	CASSLAFDSGRAPYNEQFF
TRBJ2-2	TRBV12-5	12	NA	NA	CASGTGPGELFF
TRBJ1-1	TRBV6-5	12	NA	NA	CASSYGDTEAFF
TRBJ2-5	TRBV29-1	15	TRBD2	NA	CSVEDPSGEGRTQYF
TRBJ1-1	TRBV25-1	11	NA	NA	CATVGNTEAFF
TRBJ1-2	TRBV29-1	15	NA	NA	CSVAPAETTTGGYTF
TRBJ1-6	TRBV13	12	NA	few	CASSVLYSPLHF
TRBJ2-2	TRBV6-5	15	TRBD2	NA	CASSSGSRLPGELFF
TRBJ2-3	TRBV19	17	TRBD2	once	CASSIRLAGGGTDTQYF
TRBJ2-7	TRBV28	13	NA	NA	CASSSPFSYEQYF
TRBJ2-5	TRBV7-6	16	TRBD1	NA	CASSATGTGVQETQYF
TRBJ1-4	TRBV28	13	NA	NA	CASSFFGAEKLFF
TRBJ1-3	TRBV10-3	13	NA	NA	CAISESTGNTIYF
TRBJ2-6	TRBV6-5	15	NA	once	CASSQYISGANVLTF
TRBJ2-4	TRBV9	17	NA	NA	CASPVPPSQGAKNIQYF
TRBJ2-3	TRBV29-1	13	NA	NA	CSVAEERTDTQYF
TRBJ1-2	TRBV19	14	NA	NA	CASSIWPPQYGYTF
TRBJ1-2	TRBV30	8	NA	NA	CAWSGWPF
TRBJ2-3	TRBV6-4	15	NA	NA	CASSEGAAPTDTQYF